These 21 T cell receptor beta chains were sequenced from one sample in a study of shared clonotypes between healthy human individuals. The repertoire was sequenced with immunoSEQ multiplex PCR; TCRdb's copy has only in-frame clones and lacks some. The sample yields about 1 million clones, roughly 80% seen once. The sequencing input was memory CD4+ T cells sorted from blood. The subset: CD45RA-negative fraction. The receptors shown here come from a man aged 18-30 years in good health.

The chain couples TRBV14 to TRBJ2-7, with 12 bases matching TRBD1. The CDR3 has 16 residues. From germline, CDR1 is SGHDN and CDR2 FVKESK. Trimming at V came to 4 bases and at J to 3 bases, leaving 7 bases not matched to a gene. CDR3 sequence reads: CASSRTGTGGIYEQYF. The DNA for the CDR3 is TGTGCCAGCAGCCGAACCGGGACAGGGGGCATCTACGAGCAGTACTTC.

This chain links TRBV7-2 with TRBJ1-6; D not certain. This CDR3 spans 16 amino acids. V was pared by 5 bases and J by 7 bases, with 18 bases between. The germline V gene has CDR1 SGHTA and CDR2 FQGNSA. The CDR3 DNA reads as TGTGCCAGCAGCGGTGGGTCTGGCAGACCCAATTCACCCCTCCACTTT. This encodes CASSGGSGRPNSPLHF.

The chain couples TRBV20-1 to TRBJ2-5; the D is unclear. Germline lookup yields CDR1 DFQATT and CDR2 SNEGSKA (reference sequence). The CDR3 loop spans 11 amino acids. With 5 bases removed from V and 3 bases from J, the gap between germline ends came to 7 bases. CDR3 protein: CSAGKKETQYF. The DNA of the CDR3 is TGCAGTGCTGGAAAGAAAGAGACCCAGTACTTC.

This sequence joins TRBV11-2 and TRBJ2-7; tentatively, D is TRBD2 (6 bases). The germline CDR1 and CDR2 sequences are SGHAT and FQNNGV. This CDR3 region has 12 residues. V shed 5 bases and J shed 8 bases, with 13 bases lying between them. The CDR3 region is CASSPGGWKQYF. In nucleotides, the CDR3 is TGTGCCAGCAGCCCTGGGGGGTGGAAGCAGTACTTC. The complete variable domain, with remaining parts taken from reference TRBV11-2 and TRBJ2-7, reads EAGVAQSPRYKIIEKRQSVAFWCNPISGHATLYWYQQILGQGPKLLIQFQNNGVVDDSQLPKDRFSAERLKGVDSTLKIQPAKLEDSAVYLCASSPGGWKQYFGPGTRLTVT.

The rearrangement links TRBV5-4 to TRBJ2-1; TRBD2 matches at 9 bases. The germline CDR1 and CDR2 sequences are SGHNT and YYREEE (reference sequence). Germline trimming cut 2 bases from V and 0 bases from J; bases unmatched to any gene: 3. This CDR3 is 16 amino acids long. The CDR3 reads CASSLAGGSSYNEQFF. CDR3 DNA: TGTGCCAGCAGCTTAGCGGGAGGCTCCTCCTACAATGAGCAGTTCTTC.

The V and J genes are TRBV5-1 and TRBJ1-3; no definite D call. V gave up 4 bases and J gave up 4 bases, with 9 bases separating them. The CDR3 contains 13 residues. Looked up from germline, CDR1 is SGHRS and CDR2 is YFSETQ. CDR3 amino acids: CASSLLLGNTIYF. The CDR3 DNA is TGCGCCAGCAGCCTGCTGCTAGGAAACACCATATATTTT.

V gene TRBV25-1 combines with J gene TRBJ2-7; D is undetermined. The germline V gene encodes CDR1 MGHDK and CDR2 SYGVNS. The CDR3 totals 11 residues. Trimming removed 7 bases from V and 3 bases from J, with 7 bases in between. In nucleotides, the CDR3 is TGTGCCAGCAATTGGGGCTACGAGCAGTACTTC. This encodes CASNWGYEQYF.

The V gene is TRBV4-3, the J gene TRBJ1-2, with D perhaps matching TRBD1 (5 bases). V was shortened by 0 bases and J by 5 bases, with 16 bases between the two germline ends. The length of the CDR3 is 16 residues. Germline V gene lookup returns CDR1 LGHNA and CDR2 YSLEER. CDR3 bases: TGCGCCAGCAGCCAAGATAGTGAGGGCAGGGTATATGGCTACACCTTC. Protein product: CASSQDSEGRVYGYTF.

CDR3 DNA sequence: TGTGCCAGCAGCGTAAGTGTCTCGGAATCAGAGACCCAGTACTTC. As protein: CASSVSVSESETQYF. This sequence joins TRBV9 and TRBJ2-5; D gene ambiguous. Germline V lookup: CDR1 SGDLS, CDR2 YYNGEE. This CDR3 spans 15 amino acids. The germline V and J ends were trimmed by 1 base and 4 bases, with 14 bases remaining between them.

This clone appeared a few times. V usage is TRBV5-1 and J usage is TRBJ2-7; TRBD2 matches at 16 bases. The junction had 5 bases not matched to a gene; V was cut back by 4 bases and J by 1 base. Germline V lookup: CDR1 SGHRS, CDR2 YFSETQ. The CDR3 has 17 amino acids. The CDR3 sequence: CASSPGTSGGASYEQYF. CDR3 nucleotides: TGCGCCAGCAGCCCCGGGACTAGCGGGGGGGCTTCCTACGAGCAGTACTTC.

V and J are TRBV7-9 and TRBJ2-2, with D maybe TRBD1 (5 bases). V was pared by 5 bases and J by 3 bases, with 13 bases between. This CDR3 has 15 amino acids. The V gene's germline CDR1 is SEHNR and CDR2 FQNEAQ (reference sequence). The chain's CDR3 is CASSPLTAYTGELFF. CDR3 DNA sequence: TGTGCCAGCAGCCCTCTGACAGCCTACACCGGGGAGCTGTTTTTT. The entire variable domain, with the rest obtained from reference TRBV7-9 and TRBJ2-2, is as follows: DTGVSQNPRHKITKRGQNVTFRCDPISEHNRLYWYRQTLGQGPEFLTYFQNEAQLEKSRLLSDRFSAERPKGSFSTLEIQRTEQGDSAMYLCASSPLTAYTGELFFGEGSRLTVL.

The gene calls are TRBV5-4 and TRBJ2-2; the D gene is possibly TRBD2 (5 bases). Deletions cut 5 bases from V and 6 bases from J, with 11 bases between. Germline assignment: CDR1 SGHNT and CDR2 YYREEE (reference sequence). The CDR3 extends over 13 amino acids. CDR3 coding DNA: TGTGCCAGCAGTAACGGGATCCCCGGGGAGCTGTTTTTT. Its translation is CASSNGIPGELFF.

The rearrangement uses TRBV15 and TRBJ2-2; D ambiguous. Germline CDR1 LNHNV, CDR2 YYDKDF (reference sequence). V shed 1 base and J shed 4 bases, with 4 bases lying between them. CDR3 length equals 13 residues. The CDR3 loop is CATSRGVTGELFF. For the CDR3, the DNA is TGTGCCACCAGCAGAGGGGTCACCGGGGAGCTGTTTTTT.

DNA for the CDR3: TGTGCCAGTAGTAGCGGCCTAGATTCAGATACGCAGTATTTT. It codes for CASSSGLDSDTQYF. The gene calls are TRBV19 and TRBJ2-3; D is unresolved. With 4 bases removed from V and 4 bases from J, the gap between germline ends came to 12 bases. CDR3 length: 14 residues. Per the germline V gene, CDR1 is LNHDA and CDR2 is SQIVND (reference sequence).

V gene TRBV7-2 combines with J gene TRBJ2-7; D unresolved. Trimming stripped 5 bases from V and 0 bases from J, with 11 bases between. The CDR3 sequence is 14 residues long. The germline V gene encodes CDR1 SGHTA and CDR2 FQGNSA. The CDR3 DNA sequence: TGTGCCAGCAGCCCGGGTCAGAGCTCCTACGAGCAGTACTTC. Protein sequence: CASSPGQSSYEQYF.

This chain connects TRBV6-1 to TRBJ2-2; 11 bases match TRBD1. Trimming at V came to 4 bases and at J to 4 bases, leaving 2 bases not matched to a gene. The CDR3 consists of 15 residues. In germline, CDR1 is MNHNS, CDR2 SASEGT. The CDR3 here is CASSGTGGITGELFF. The CDR3 DNA sequence: TGTGCCAGCAGTGGGACAGGGGGCATCACCGGGGAGCTGTTTTTT.

J is TRBJ1-4 and V is TRBV9; D is possibly TRBD1 (6 bases). The length of the CDR3 is 17 residues. Germline V gene lookup returns CDR1 SGDLS and CDR2 YYNGEE. Trimming shortened V by 4 bases and J by 1 base, and 17 bases separated the two germline ends. This chain's CDR3 is CASSSQQGGGTNEKLFF. The CDR3 DNA reads as TGTGCCAGCAGCTCCCAACAGGGAGGTGGAACTAATGAAAAACTGTTTTTT.

V usage is TRBV28 and J usage is TRBJ1-2; D might be TRBD1 (5 bases). Germline CDR1 MDHEN, CDR2 SYDVKM. The CDR3 sequence is 15 residues long. V was trimmed by 3 bases and J by 6 bases, leaving 17 bases between them. In nucleotides, the CDR3 is TGTGCCAGCAGTTTCGGGCAGGGTACATGGAATGGCTACACCTTC. This sequence encodes CASSFGQGTWNGYTF.

The chain joins TRBV6-6 to TRBJ2-3; the match to TRBD1 covers 7 bases. The germline V gene has CDR1 MNHNY and CDR2 SVGAGI (reference sequence). The V segment lost 5 bases and the J segment 0 bases; nucleotides outside the gene matches: 8. The CDR3 is 16 amino acids. In DNA, the CDR3 is TGTGCCAGCAGTCGCCGCCGGGACAGTAGCACAGATACGCAGTATTTT. Translated: CASSRRRDSSTDTQYF.

V and J are TRBV7-9 and TRBJ2-2; D possibly corresponds to TRBD2 (5 bases). CDR3 length: 14 residues. Germline V gene data show CDR1 as SEHNR and CDR2 as FQNEAQ (reference sequence). The V gene lost 5 bases and the J gene lost 1 base, with 8 bases spanning the gap. CDR3 sequence reads: CASSRTGNTGELFF. CDR3 nucleotide sequence: TGTGCCAGCAGCCGGACTGGGAACACCGGGGAGCTGTTTTTT.

The chain joins TRBV5-5 to TRBJ2-7, with D unresolved. Germline V gives CDR1 SGHKS, CDR2 YYEKEE (reference sequence). V lost 0 bases and J 6 bases, leaving 7 bases between the germline ends. The CDR3 has 12 amino acids. The DNA for the CDR3 is TGTGCCAGCAGCTTGGCGACGGCCGAGCAGTACTTC. Its protein is CASSLATAEQYF.